The next 28 T cell receptor beta chains were all read from a single sample in a study of cytomegalovirus exposure and HLA in healthy donors. The PCR employed 60 Vbeta primers together with 13 Jbeta primers. The assay was immunoSEQ multiplex PCR, and TCRdb's table has in-frame clones only and misses some. The data contain 150,000 to 200,000 clones, roughly four fifths of them singletons. The sample comprised PBMCs. Every receptor here comes from a woman between 45 and 60 years old in good health and CMV-seronegative.

V gene TRBV29-1 combines with J gene TRBJ2-3; D is possibly TRBD1 (6 bases). Germline values: CDR1 SQVTM, CDR2 ANQGSEA. The CDR3 runs to 16 residues. V gave up 4 bases and J gave up 6 bases, with 23 bases separating them. The DNA for the CDR3 is TGCAGCGTTGGCTATTTACAGGGACAAACACCCGATACGCAGTATTTT. Encoded protein: CSVGYLQGQTPDTQYF.

The CDR3 bases are TGTGCCAGCAGTGAGCTTACGCGGGAAAATTCACCCCTCCACTTT. This translates into CASSELTRENSPLHF. The chain has TRBV6-1 and TRBJ1-6; unclear D gene. Looked up from germline, CDR1 is MNHNS and CDR2 is SASEGT. The CDR3 consists of 15 residues. Trimming removed 3 bases at V and 7 bases at J, with 13 bases between.

The chain employs TRBV15 and TRBJ2-4; 8 nucleotides align to TRBD1. With 0 bases clipped from V and 8 bases from J, the junction kept 21 bases outside the gene matches. This CDR3 has 20 residues. CDR1 and CDR2 from the germline V gene are LNHNV and YYDKDF (reference sequence). The DNA for the CDR3 is TGTGCCACCAGCAGAGATTCCCCTGTCGACAGGGGTTTAAGGGGGGACATTCAGTACTTC. Protein sequence: CATSRDSPVDRGLRGDIQYF.

The CDR3 DNA reads TGTGCCAGCAGCTTGGCGGCAGACTATGGCTACACCTTC. Amino acids: CASSLAADYGYTF. The V and J genes are TRBV7-9 and TRBJ1-2; D ambiguous. V lost 3 bases and J lost 3, with 8 bases in between. The germline gives CDR1 SEHNR, CDR2 FQNEAQ (reference sequence). The CDR3 loop spans 13 amino acids.

This chain joins TRBV6-1 and TRBJ2-1, with D tentatively TRBD2 (6 bases). CDR1 MNHNS and CDR2 SASEGT come from the germline V gene. Trimming removed 1 base from V and 5 bases from J, with 15 bases in between. The CDR3 is 16 residues long. CDR3 DNA sequence: TGTGCCAGCAGTGAAGGGGTTAGTGGCGGGAACAATGAGCAGTTCTTC. The encoded protein is CASSEGVSGGNNEQFF.

The chain has TRBV10-1 and TRBJ1-1; 7 nucleotides line up with TRBD1. The V gene end was trimmed by 8 bases and the J gene end by 4 bases; junction bases not matched to a gene: 10. The germline V gene encodes CDR1 WNHNN and CDR2 SYGVQD (reference sequence). The CDR3 runs 14 residues. The CDR3 DNA reads as TGCGCCAGCTCAAGACAGGGATCGGGCACTGAAGCTTTCTTT. Translated, it gives CASSRQGSGTEAFF.

This chain links TRBV6-5 with TRBJ1-5, with unresolved D. The CDR3 has 13 amino acids. Germline V gene lookup returns CDR1 MNHEY and CDR2 SVGAGI. Between the trimmed V and J ends, which lost 2 bases and 6 bases, there was a span of 8 bases. Here the CDR3 DNA reads TGTGCCAGCAGTTACAGTAACTCTCAGCCCCAGCATTTT. This codes for CASSYSNSQPQHF.

J is TRBJ2-5 and V is TRBV7-2; 9 bases align to TRBD2. CDR1 and CDR2 from the germline V gene are SGHTA and FQGNSA. The ends lost 3 bases at V and 1 base at J; junction bases unmatched: 12. The CDR3 sequence is 18 residues long. The DNA for the CDR3 is TGTGCCAGCAGCTTTTCTCGGCTAGCGGGACCTTCCCAAGAGACCCAGTACTTC. It codes for CASSFSRLAGPSQETQYF. Together with reference TRBV7-2 and TRBJ2-5, the CDR3 gives the full variable domain: GAGVSQSPSNKVTEKGKDVELRCDPISGHTALYWYRQSLGQGLEFLIYFQGNSAPDKSGLPSDRFSAERTGGSVSTLTIQRTQQEDSAVYLCASSFSRLAGPSQETQYFGPGTRLLVL.

The chain uses TRBV2 and TRBJ1-1; D ambiguous. Trimming cost V 8 bases and J 2 bases, with 12 bases left between them. The CDR3 spans 13 residues. CDR1 is SNHLY and CDR2 is FYNNEI in the germline V gene. The CDR3, as DNA: TGTGCCAGCTACCGGGAGATAAACACTGAAGCTTTCTTT. This encodes CASYREINTEAFF. The full variable domain, rest sourced from reference TRBV2 and TRBJ1-1, is EPEVTQTPSHQVTQMGQEVILRCVPISNHLYFYWYRQILGQKVEFLVSFYNNEISEKSEIFDDQFSVERPDGSNFTLKIRSTKLEDSAMYFCASYREINTEAFFGQGTRLTVV.

This sequence joins TRBV29-1 and TRBJ2-1; TRBD1 matches at 11 bases. The CDR3 consists of 13 residues. Germline CDR1 reads SQVTM; CDR2 reads ANQGSEA. The J segment lost 4 bases and the V segment lost 6 bases, leaving 2 bases of the junction unmatched. The DNA for the CDR3 is TGCAGCGTGGGGACAGGGGGTTACAATGAGCAGTTCTTC. This sequence encodes CSVGTGGYNEQFF.

The genes are TRBV28 and TRBJ1-2, with D perhaps TRBD1 (6 bases). Trimming took off 5 bases at V and 5 bases at J, with 15 bases between the two ends. The CDR3 runs 14 residues. CDR1 is MDHEN and CDR2 is SYDVKM in the germline V gene. For the CDR3, the DNA is TGTGCCAGCAGTGATATAACAGGGCGGTATGGCTACACCTTC. It codes for CASSDITGRYGYTF.

The chain joins TRBV4-2 to TRBJ1-5; D gene ambiguous. The CDR3 spans 17 residues. Germline V lookup: CDR1 LGHNA, CDR2 YNFKEQ. Trimming pared 1 base from V and 0 bases from J, leaving 13 bases between. DNA of the CDR3: TGTGCCAGCAGCCAAGGGTTGGGAGAATATAGCAATCAGCCCCAGCATTTT. The encoded protein is CASSQGLGEYSNQPQHF.

V and J are TRBV7-8 and TRBJ2-1, with TRBD2 matching over 8 bases. Per the germline V gene, CDR1 is SGHVS and CDR2 is FQNEAQ. The CDR3 extends over 17 amino acids. After removal of 5 bases from V and 8 bases from J, the junction contained 17 bases not matched to a gene. This CDR3 reads CASSPDPGGRATDEQFF. The CDR3 DNA sequence: TGTGCCAGCAGCCCCGACCCGGGAGGGAGGGCTACGGATGAGCAGTTCTTC.

This clone came up once. The chain combines TRBV28 with TRBJ2-3; D gene unclear. V was pared by 6 bases and J by 1 base, with 8 bases between. This CDR3 region has 13 residues. CDR1 and CDR2 from the germline V gene are MDHEN and SYDVKM. The DNA for the CDR3 is TGTGCCAGCAGGAAACCGGGCACAGATACGCAGTATTTT. It encodes CASRKPGTDTQYF. Full variable domain (missing parts from reference TRBV28 and TRBJ2-3): DVKVTQSSRYLVKRTGEKVFLECVQDMDHENMFWYRQDPGLGLRLIYFSYDVKMKEKGDIPEGYSVSREKKERFSLILESASTNQTSMYLCASRKPGTDTQYFGPGTRLTVL.

V usage is TRBV28 and J usage is TRBJ2-5; possible D gene TRBD1, 5 bases. Germline V CDR1 and CDR2: MDHEN, SYDVKM. V was cut by 1 base and J by 5 bases, with 11 bases left in between. The CDR3 totals 14 residues. CDR3 protein: CASSLLAGIETQYF. The CDR3 bases are TGTGCCAGCAGTTTATTGGCAGGGATTGAGACCCAGTACTTC.

This rearrangement joins TRBV27 to TRBJ2-1; TRBD2 matches 8 bases. The CDR3 loop spans 13 amino acids. Germline V gene sequence: CDR1 MNHEY, CDR2 SMNVEV (reference sequence). The trim removed 7 bases at V and 9 bases at J, leaving 8 bases unmatched. CDR3 sequence reads: CASKTSGGFEQFF. CDR3 nucleotide sequence: TGTGCCAGCAAAACTAGCGGTGGGTTTGAGCAGTTCTTC.

This chain connects TRBV9 to TRBJ2-2; D is perhaps TRBD2 (6 bases). The germline CDR1 and CDR2 sequences are SGDLS and YYNGEE. V lost 0 bases and J 5 bases, leaving 11 bases between the germline ends. The CDR3 loop spans 15 amino acids. CDR3 DNA: TGTGCCAGCAGCGTAGGGGGGGTCGATACCGGGGAGCTGTTTTTT. This gives the protein CASSVGGVDTGELFF.

This rearrangement joins TRBV5-4 to TRBJ2-5, with TRBD2 matching over 8 bases. The germline V gene encodes CDR1 SGHNT and CDR2 YYREEE (reference sequence). J lost 5 bases, V lost 4 bases, and 13 bases had no gene match. The CDR3 covers 16 residues. The CDR3 DNA reads as TGTGCCAGCAGCCCGGGGGGGGCGAGTAGTGCGGAGACCCAGTACTTC. Translated: CASSPGGASSAETQYF.

The chain uses TRBV6-5 and TRBJ2-7, with a possible D match to TRBD2 (5 bases). With 0 bases removed from V and 2 bases from J, the gap between germline ends came to 14 bases. Germline lookup yields CDR1 MNHEY and CDR2 SVGAGI. The CDR3 totals 16 residues. The CDR3 region has the DNA TGTGCCAGCAGTTACTCCCTCCGTTCGAGGGCCTACGAGCAGTACTTC. It is translated as CASSYSLRSRAYEQYF.

CDR3 protein: CASRLPGGTYNEQFF. The CDR3 region has the DNA TGTGCCAGCAGACTACCGGGGGGGACTTACAATGAGCAGTTCTTC. This chain connects TRBV28 to TRBJ2-1, with 8 bases identical to TRBD2. The CDR3 consists of 15 residues. V was pared by 6 bases and J by 4 bases, with 8 bases of the junction left unmatched. Germline assignment: CDR1 MDHEN and CDR2 SYDVKM.

This chain joins TRBV11-2 and TRBJ1-1; maybe TRBD1 (5 bases). Germline V gene data show CDR1 as SGHAT and CDR2 as FQNNGV. The CDR3 is made up of 19 amino acids. V dropped 0 bases and J dropped 0 bases, with 20 bases sitting between them. This CDR3 reads CASSLEPPLTVNLNTEAFF. DNA of the CDR3: TGTGCCAGCAGCTTAGAACCCCCCTTGACAGTAAACCTGAACACTGAAGCTTTCTTT.

This clone was seen a handful of times. This chain links TRBV7-9 with TRBJ1-5; possibly TRBD1 for D (6 bases). The CDR3 runs to 15 residues. Between the trimmed V and J ends, which lost 6 bases and 2 bases, there was a span of 14 bases. The germline CDR1 and CDR2 sequences are SEHNR and FQNEAQ (reference sequence). The CDR3 reads CASRSEGGGNQPQHF. The DNA of the CDR3 is TGTGCCAGCAGATCCGAGGGGGGGGGCAATCAGCCCCAGCATTTT.

The J gene is TRBJ2-1, the V gene TRBV19, with 11 nucleotides matching TRBD2. The CDR3 length is 18 residues. After removal of 5 bases from V and 9 bases from J, the junction contained 18 bases not matched to a gene. CDR1 LNHDA and CDR2 SQIVND come from the germline V gene (reference sequence). The CDR3 DNA reads TGTGCCAGTAGTTATATAAGAGGGACTAGCGGCGCTTCGGCTGAGCAGTTCTTC. Amino acids: CASSYIRGTSGASAEQFF.

This chain's CDR3 is CASSLERLAKNIQYF. The CDR3 DNA is TGTGCCAGCAGCTTAGAACGACTAGCCAAAAACATTCAGTACTTC. This chain joins TRBV7-8 and TRBJ2-4, with D hard to call. Germline-derived CDR1 and CDR2 are SGHVS and FQNEAQ. The ends were cut back, 1 base at V and 0 bases at J, with 7 bases in the middle. The CDR3 runs 15 residues.

The chain couples TRBV9 to TRBJ2-3, with 9 positions matching TRBD2. The V gene's germline CDR1 is SGDLS and CDR2 YYNGEE. CDR3 length equals 18 residues. J lost 2 bases, V lost 1 base, and 11 bases had no gene match. The DNA of the CDR3 is TGTGCCAGCAGCGTATTCGGGGGAGCGGGGGGTCTCACAGATACGCAGTATTTT. It is translated as CASSVFGGAGGLTDTQYF.

The gene calls are TRBV15 and TRBJ2-1; a weak D match, TRBD2 (6 bases). V lost 5 bases and J lost 0, with 8 bases in between. The CDR3 contains 14 residues. Looked up from germline, CDR1 is LNHNV and CDR2 is YYDKDF (reference sequence). CDR3 sequence (DNA): TGTGCCACCAGCCAGACTAGCTCCTACAATGAGCAGTTCTTC. Its translation: CATSQTSSYNEQFF.

This sequence joins TRBV5-1 and TRBJ2-7; 8 nucleotides agree with TRBD1. CDR3 length: 15 amino acids. The V gene end was trimmed by 4 bases and the J gene end by 3 bases; junction bases not matched to a gene: 9. Germline V gene data show CDR1 as SGHRS and CDR2 as YFSETQ. CDR3 region: CASSVTGAQGYEQYF. The CDR3, as DNA: TGCGCCAGCAGCGTGACAGGGGCTCAGGGCTACGAGCAGTACTTC.

This clone was recorded once. The gene calls are TRBV19 and TRBJ1-5; D may be TRBD1 (5 bases). Trimming shortened V by 5 bases and J by 5 bases, and 13 bases separated the two germline ends. The germline V gene has CDR1 LNHDA and CDR2 SQIVND (reference sequence). The CDR3 covers 14 residues. This chain's CDR3 is CASSARQSDQPQHF. The CDR3 DNA reads TGTGCCAGTAGTGCCAGACAGTCGGATCAGCCCCAGCATTTT.